This is a list of T cell receptor beta chains from one sample in a study of blood T cell repertoires in COVID-19. Only in-frame clones appear in the TCRdb table, and some are missing; sequencing was by immunoSEQ multiplex PCR. The profile shows some 260,000 clones, 85% to 95% of them singletons. Sequenced material: PBMCs or T cells enriched from blood (not recorded which). The receptor set was obtained from a woman younger than 30 who had recovered from COVID-19. Both conserved end residues are part of each CDR3. The D gene is left open where the match is weak. Where a row states a size, it is once, few, many or the class of an expanded clone; other rows omit it.

-	TRBV27	TRBD1	TRBJ2-5	TGTGCCAGCCAAACGTCGCCGGACAGGGAAGAGACCCAGTACTTC	CASQTSPDREETQYF
-	TRBV7-8	TRBD1	TRBJ2-3	TGTGCCAGCAGCTTCAGGACAGGGCCAGATACGCAGTATTTT	CASSFRTGPDTQYF
-	TRBV2	TRBD1	TRBJ1-3	TGTGCCAGCAGTGAAAGGACAGGGGGCCACACCATATATTTT	CASSERTGGHTIYF
-	TRBV15	-	TRBJ1-1	TGTGCCACCAGCAGGGGCGTCGGACAGATGAACACTGAAGCTTTCTTT	CATSRGVGQMNTEAFF
-	TRBV6-2/TRBV6-3	-	TRBJ1-5	TGTGCCAGCAGTTACTCGACTACCAGAAATCAGCCCCAGCATTTT	CASSYSTTRNQPQHF
-	TRBV28	-	TRBJ1-2	TGTGCCAGCAGTTTCCGGGAGGGATATGGCTACACCTTC	CASSFREGYGYTF
few	TRBV3-1/TRBV3-2	TRBD1	TRBJ1-6	TGTGCCAGCAGCCAGGCCGGGACAGGTTATTCACCCCTCCACTTT	CASSQAGTGYSPLHF
-	TRBV2	-	TRBJ2-5	TGTGCCAGCAGTTTCGGACTACAAGAGACCCAGTACTTC	CASSFGLQETQYF
-	TRBV5-1	-	TRBJ2-3	TGCGCCAGCAGCTTGGGATCGGGGAGCACAGATACGCAGTATTTT	CASSLGSGSTDTQYF
-	TRBV29-1	-	TRBJ1-1	TGCAGCGTTTTGCGACAGCCCTTTAACACTGAAGCTTTCTTT	CSVLRQPFNTEAFF
few	TRBV19	TRBD1	TRBJ1-6	TGTGCCAGTAGTCCAGCGACAGGGGGCACATCACCCCTCCACTTT	CASSPATGGTSPLHF
-	TRBV7-2	-	TRBJ1-1	TGTGCCAGCAGCGGAGACAGGAACACTGAAGCTTTCTTT	CASSGDRNTEAFF
-	TRBV3-1/TRBV3-2	TRBD1	TRBJ1-1	TGTGCCAGCAGCCGACAGGGGGCGACTGAAGCTTTCTTT	CASSRQGATEAFF
-	TRBV7-2	-	TRBJ2-5	TGTGCCAGCAGCTTCTTGCGGGGACAAGAGACCCAGTACTTC	CASSFLRGQETQYF
-	TRBV5-6	-	TRBJ1-2	TGTGCCAGCAGCTTGGACAGGATCTATGGCTACACCTTC	CASSLDRIYGYTF
-	TRBV7-2	TRBD1	TRBJ1-1	TGTGCCAGCAGCAGGGGGGGACAGGGAAAAACTGAAGCTTTCTTT	CASSRGGQGKTEAFF
-	TRBV19	-	TRBJ2-2	TGTGCCAGTAGTAATTGGGCAGGGTCTAACACCGGGGAGCTGTTTTTT	CASSNWAGSNTGELFF
-	TRBV12-3/TRBV12-4	-	TRBJ1-2	TGTGCCAGCAGTCCGCAGGCGTTGGTTGGCTACACCTTC	CASSPQALVGYTF
-	TRBV6-2/TRBV6-3	TRBD1	TRBJ2-7	TGTGCCAGCAGTTACGCAAACAGGGGGCTGGACGAGCAGTACTTC	CASSYANRGLDEQYF
-	TRBV6-2/TRBV6-3	-	TRBJ2-5	TGTGCCAGCAGTTATTTAGTAGCAGGGGTGAACCAAGAGACCCAGTACTTC	CASSYLVAGVNQETQYF
-	TRBV9	TRBD2	TRBJ2-7	TGTGCCAGCAGCGTAGCGGGCGGGAGCTCCTACGAGCAGTACTTC	CASSVAGGSSYEQYF
-	TRBV27	TRBD1	TRBJ1-6	TGTGCCAGCAGCCCGGGACAGGCTCCGGAGAATTCACCCCTCCACTTT	CASSPGQAPENSPLHF
-	TRBV27	TRBD1	TRBJ1-3	TGTGCCAGCAGTTTGAGTTGGACAGGCTACTCTGGAAACACCATATATTTT	CASSLSWTGYSGNTIYF
-	TRBV18	-	TRBJ1-3	TGTGCCAGCTCACTATCATTCAGGGATCTCTCTGGAAACACCATATATTTT	CASSLSFRDLSGNTIYF
-	TRBV11-3	-	TRBJ1-1	TGTGCCAGCAGCTTGGTCTCGAGCACTGAAGCTTTCTTT	CASSLVSSTEAFF
-	TRBV28	-	TRBJ2-7	TGTGCCAGCGCGGGACAGTACCTCGGGCAGTACTTC	CASAGQYLGQYF
-	TRBV19	TRBD1	TRBJ1-2	TGTGCCAGTAGTACCCCCGGACAGGGGGCGGCTAACTATGGCTACACCTTC	CASSTPGQGAANYGYTF
-	TRBV5-1	TRBD1	TRBJ2-7	TGCGCCAGCAGGGGTTCATCGTGGGACAGCCAAACCTACGAGCAGTACTTC	CASRGSSWDSQTYEQYF
-	TRBV7-8	TRBD1	TRBJ1-1	TGTGCCAGCAGCTTAGCAAGACAGGGCCCGAACACTGAAGCTTTCTTT	CASSLARQGPNTEAFF
-	TRBV7-2	-	TRBJ1-2	TGTGCCAGCAGCTTCCAACAGGGAAATAACTATGGCTACACCTTC	CASSFQQGNNYGYTF
-	TRBV2	-	TRBJ1-3	TGTGCCAGCAGGCGAACAGGGCTAGTTCATGGAAACACCATATATTTT	CASRRTGLVHGNTIYF
-	TRBV24-1	TRBD1	TRBJ1-5	TGTGCCACCAGTGATTCCACAGGGGATAGTCAGCCCCAGCATTTT	CATSDSTGDSQPQHF
-	TRBV2	TRBD2	TRBJ2-1	TGTGCCAGCGCTAGCGGGAGATGGAATGAGCAGTTCTTC	CASASGRWNEQFF
-	TRBV4-3	TRBD2	TRBJ2-7	TGCGCCAGCAGCCAGGGACTAGCGGGCCTCTACGAGCAGTACTTC	CASSQGLAGLYEQYF
-	TRBV19	TRBD2	TRBJ2-7	TGTGCCAGTAGTATTTCGCGGGGGAGTTACGAGCAGTACTTC	CASSISRGSYEQYF
once	TRBV19	TRBD1	TRBJ1-1	TGTGCCAGCTCTTCAGGGGGGCTTATGAACACTGAAGCTTTCTTT	CASSSGGLMNTEAFF
-	TRBV29-1	-	TRBJ1-1	TGCAGCGCCTTACCTGGACACCAGAACACTGAAGCTTTCTTT	CSALPGHQNTEAFF
-	TRBV10-1	-	TRBJ1-4	TGCGCCAGCAGTAGGGGAGGTGGTGAAAAACTGTTTTTT	CASSRGGGEKLFF
-	TRBV10-3	-	TRBJ1-5	TGTGCCATCAGAGCTTCAGGTGAACAGCAGCCCCAGCATTTT	CAIRASGEQQPQHF
-	TRBV7-3	-	TRBJ1-1	TGTGCCAGCAGCTTAGACAGGCTGGGGGAAGCTTTCTTT	CASSLDRLGEAFF
-	TRBV28	TRBD2	TRBJ2-2	TGTGCCAGCAGTTTTACGGGAGGGCCGACCGGGGAGCTGTTTTTT	CASSFTGGPTGELFF
-	TRBV6-4	TRBD1	TRBJ2-7	TGTGCCAATAAGACAGGGGAAGTCACCGAGCAGTACTTC	CANKTGEVTEQYF
-	TRBV5-1	TRBD1	TRBJ1-3	TGCGCCAGCAGCTTGGAAGGACAGGGGGGCACCATATATTTT	CASSLEGQGGTIYF
-	TRBV7-8	TRBD1	TRBJ2-1	TGTGCCAGCAGCATCGGGGACAGGGGGCACTACAATGAGCAGTTCTTC	CASSIGDRGHYNEQFF
-	TRBV19	-	TRBJ1-5	TGTGCCAGTCGAACCCCCTATAGCAATCAGCCCCAGCATTTT	CASRTPYSNQPQHF
-	TRBV6-2/TRBV6-3	TRBD1	TRBJ1-5	TGTGCCAGCAGTCTTCTTCTGGGGACAGGGGCTATCAATCAGCCCCAGCATTTT	CASSLLLGTGAINQPQHF
-	TRBV4-1	TRBD1	TRBJ1-6	TGCGCCAGCAGCCAAGGGCCGAGACAGGGTTATTCACCCCTCCACTTT	CASSQGPRQGYSPLHF
-	TRBV6-5	-	TRBJ2-1	TGTGCCAGCCGTTCGGTTAGGCGGGACCATGAGCAGTTCTTC	CASRSVRRDHEQFF
-	TRBV5-4	-	TRBJ2-7	TGTGCCAGCAGCTTGGGGGGACTTCCATCCTACGAGCAGTACTTC	CASSLGGLPSYEQYF
-	TRBV28	-	TRBJ1-6	TGTGCCAGCAGTTTACCCCCGGACGGAGGTAATTCACCCCTCCACTTT	CASSLPPDGGNSPLHF
-	TRBV5-1	TRBD1	TRBJ1-4	TGCGCCAGCAGCTACGGGACAGGCCTTAATGAAAAACTGTTTTTT	CASSYGTGLNEKLFF
-	TRBV7-9	TRBD1	TRBJ2-1	TGTGCCAGCAGCCCGGACGTGGTAGGGGGCAGGAATGAGCAGTTCTTC	CASSPDVVGGRNEQFF
-	TRBV28	TRBD2	TRBJ2-7	TGTGCCAGCAGAGTCGGGGGGAGGGCAGGGACCTACGAGCAGTACTTC	CASRVGGRAGTYEQYF
-	TRBV3-1/TRBV3-2	-	TRBJ1-6	TGTGCCAGCAGCCAAGATTGGCAGGGCCATAATTCACCCCTCCACTTT	CASSQDWQGHNSPLHF
-	TRBV28	TRBD1	TRBJ1-2	TGTGCCAGCACCCTCACAGGGGGGACCGGTGGCTACACCTTC	CASTLTGGTGGYTF
-	TRBV6-5	-	TRBJ2-2	TGTGCCAGCAGTTACTTACAGCGGGACACCGGGGAGCTGTTTTTT	CASSYLQRDTGELFF
-	TRBV27	-	TRBJ2-2	TGTGCCAGCAGTCGGAGAGCCACCGGGGAGCTGTTTTTT	CASSRRATGELFF